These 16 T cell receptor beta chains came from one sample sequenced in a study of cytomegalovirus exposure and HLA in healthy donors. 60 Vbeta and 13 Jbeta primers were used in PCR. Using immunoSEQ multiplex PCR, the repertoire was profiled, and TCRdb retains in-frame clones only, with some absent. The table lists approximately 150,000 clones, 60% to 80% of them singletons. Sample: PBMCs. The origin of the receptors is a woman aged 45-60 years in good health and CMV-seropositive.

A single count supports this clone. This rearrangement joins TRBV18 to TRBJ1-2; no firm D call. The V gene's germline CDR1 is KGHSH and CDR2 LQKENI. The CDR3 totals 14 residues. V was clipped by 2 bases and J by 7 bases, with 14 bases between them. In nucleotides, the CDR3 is TGTGCCAGCTCACCATCCGGGGAGTGGAGTGGCTACACCTTC. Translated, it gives CASSPSGEWSGYTF.

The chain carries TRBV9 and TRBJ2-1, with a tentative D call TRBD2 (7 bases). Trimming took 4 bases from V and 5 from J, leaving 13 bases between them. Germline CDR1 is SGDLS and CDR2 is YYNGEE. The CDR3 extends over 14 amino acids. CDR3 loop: CASSYGGRDNEQFF. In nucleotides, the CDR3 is TGTGCCAGCAGCTACGGGGGGCGGGACAATGAGCAGTTCTTC. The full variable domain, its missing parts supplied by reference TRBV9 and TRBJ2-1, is DSGVTQTPKHLITATGQRVTLRCSPRSGDLSVYWYQQSLDQGLQFLIQYYNGEERAKGNILERFSAQQFPDLHSELNLSSLELGDSALYFCASSYGGRDNEQFFGPGTRLTVL.

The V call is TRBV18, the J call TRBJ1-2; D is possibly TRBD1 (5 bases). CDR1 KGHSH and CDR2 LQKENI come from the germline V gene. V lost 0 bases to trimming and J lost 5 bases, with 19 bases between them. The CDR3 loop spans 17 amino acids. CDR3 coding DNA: TGTGCCAGCTCACCACCGGGGCGGAGTCCTTTAGTGTATGGCTACACCTTC. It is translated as CASSPPGRSPLVYGYTF. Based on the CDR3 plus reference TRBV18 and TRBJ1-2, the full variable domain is NAGVMQNPRHLVRRRGQEARLRCSPMKGHSHVYWYRQLPEEGLKFMVYLQKENIIDESGMPKERFSAEFPKEGPSILRIQQVVRGDSAAYFCASSPPGRSPLVYGYTFGSGTRLTVV.

DNA for the CDR3: TGCGCCAGCAGCCAAGCGGACAGTGTCAATGAAAAACTGTTTTTT. Translated, it gives CASSQADSVNEKLFF. The chain combines TRBV4-1 with TRBJ1-4; D perhaps matches TRBD1 (6 bases). Per the germline V gene, CDR1 is MGHRA and CDR2 is YSYEKL. This CDR3 is built from 15 residues. V lost 1 base, J lost 5 bases, and 11 bases lay in between.

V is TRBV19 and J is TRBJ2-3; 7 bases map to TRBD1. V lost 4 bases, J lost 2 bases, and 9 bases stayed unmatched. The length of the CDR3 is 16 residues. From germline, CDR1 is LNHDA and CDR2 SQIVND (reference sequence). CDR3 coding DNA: TGTGCCAGTAGTAGAAGGACAGGCCTCATCACAGATACGCAGTATTTT. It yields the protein CASSRRTGLITDTQYF. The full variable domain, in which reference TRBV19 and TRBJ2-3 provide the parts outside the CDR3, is DGGITQSPKYLFRKEGQNVTLSCEQNLNHDAMYWYRQDPGQGLRLIYYSQIVNDFQKGDIAEGYSVSREKKESFPLTVTSAQKNPTAFYLCASSRRTGLITDTQYFGPGTRLTVL.

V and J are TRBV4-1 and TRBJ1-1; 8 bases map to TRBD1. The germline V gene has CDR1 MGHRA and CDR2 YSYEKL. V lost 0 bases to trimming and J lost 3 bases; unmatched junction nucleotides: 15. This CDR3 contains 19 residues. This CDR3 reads CASSQDSEMWTGRHTEAFF. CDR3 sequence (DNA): TGCGCCAGCAGCCAAGATAGTGAAATGTGGACAGGGAGGCACACTGAAGCTTTCTTT.

The DNA for the CDR3 is TGTGCCAGCAGCTTGGGAGGGCAGGCCCTGCAAGAGACCCAGTACTTC. Translating gives CASSLGGQALQETQYF. The chain carries TRBV5-4 and TRBJ2-5; a weak D match, TRBD2 (5 bases). Germline V gene sequence: CDR1 SGHNT, CDR2 YYREEE (reference sequence). The CDR3 extends over 16 amino acids. Trimming stripped 0 bases from V and 2 bases from J, with 14 bases between.

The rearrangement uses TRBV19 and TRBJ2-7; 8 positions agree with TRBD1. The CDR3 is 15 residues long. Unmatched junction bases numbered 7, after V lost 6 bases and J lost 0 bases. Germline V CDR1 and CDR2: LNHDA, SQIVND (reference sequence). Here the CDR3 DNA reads TGTGCCAGTAGCCCGGGACAGGTGTACTCCTACGAGCAGTACTTC. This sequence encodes CASSPGQVYSYEQYF.

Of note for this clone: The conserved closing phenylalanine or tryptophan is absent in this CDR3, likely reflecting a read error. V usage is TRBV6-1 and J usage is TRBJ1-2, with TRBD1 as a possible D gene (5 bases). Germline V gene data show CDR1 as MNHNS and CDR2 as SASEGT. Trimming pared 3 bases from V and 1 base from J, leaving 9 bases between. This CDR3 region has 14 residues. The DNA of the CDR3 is TGTGCCAGCAGTGAGGCAGGGATTAACTATGGCTACACCTCC. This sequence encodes CASSEAGINYGYTS.

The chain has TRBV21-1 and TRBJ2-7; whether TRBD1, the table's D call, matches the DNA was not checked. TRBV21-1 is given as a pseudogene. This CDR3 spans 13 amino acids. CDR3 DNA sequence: TGTGCCAGCGAAGTCGAAACAGGGCACGAGCAGTACTTC. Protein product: CASEVETGHEQYF.

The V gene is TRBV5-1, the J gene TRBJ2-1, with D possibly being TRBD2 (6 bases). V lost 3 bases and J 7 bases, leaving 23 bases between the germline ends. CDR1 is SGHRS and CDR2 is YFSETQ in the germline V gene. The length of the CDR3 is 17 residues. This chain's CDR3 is CASSSVLLAGKGNEQFF. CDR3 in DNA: TGCGCCAGCAGCTCCGTACTCCTGGCGGGAAAGGGGAATGAGCAGTTCTTC. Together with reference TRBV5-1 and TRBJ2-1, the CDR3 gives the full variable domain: KAGVTQTPRYLIKTRGQQVTLSCSPISGHRSVSWYQQTPGQGLQFLFEYFSETQRNKGNFPGRFSGRQFSNSRSEMNVSTLELGDSALYLCASSSVLLAGKGNEQFFGPGTRLTVL.

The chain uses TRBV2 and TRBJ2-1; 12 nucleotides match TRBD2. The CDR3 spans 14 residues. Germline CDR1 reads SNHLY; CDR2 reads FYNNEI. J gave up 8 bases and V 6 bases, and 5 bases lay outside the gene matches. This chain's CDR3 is CASRASGGAYEQFF. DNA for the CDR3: TGTGCCAGCAGGGCTAGCGGGGGGGCCTATGAGCAGTTCTTC.

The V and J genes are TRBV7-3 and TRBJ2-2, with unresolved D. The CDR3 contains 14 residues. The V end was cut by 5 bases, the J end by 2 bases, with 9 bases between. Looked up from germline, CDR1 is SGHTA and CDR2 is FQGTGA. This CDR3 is CASSQVPNTGELFF. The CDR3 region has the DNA TGTGCCAGCAGCCAGGTCCCAAACACCGGGGAGCTGTTTTTT.

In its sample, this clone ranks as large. The DNA of the CDR3 is TGTGCCAGCAGTGAACAGGCAGGGGAAAACATTCAGTACTTC. Its translation: CASSEQAGENIQYF. The rearrangement joins TRBV6-1 to TRBJ2-4, with D possibly TRBD1 on 6 matching bases. V was trimmed by 2 bases and J by 5 bases, leaving 10 bases between them. The germline V gene encodes CDR1 MNHNS and CDR2 SASEGT. The CDR3 has 14 amino acids.

CDR3 in DNA: TGCGCCAGCAGCGCGACAGGGGGGAACACTGAAGCTTTCTTT. Amino acids: CASSATGGNTEAFF. The chain employs TRBV5-1 and TRBJ1-1; TRBD1 matches 9 bases. This CDR3 contains 14 residues. Per the germline V gene, CDR1 is SGHRS and CDR2 is YFSETQ. The J segment lost 1 base and the V segment lost 4 bases, leaving 2 bases of the junction unmatched.

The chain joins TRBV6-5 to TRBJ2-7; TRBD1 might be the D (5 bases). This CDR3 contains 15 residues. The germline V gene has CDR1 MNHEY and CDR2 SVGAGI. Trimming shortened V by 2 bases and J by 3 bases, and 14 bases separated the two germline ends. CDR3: CASSYGASAFYEQYF. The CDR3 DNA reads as TGTGCCAGCAGTTACGGGGCGTCAGCTTTCTACGAGCAGTACTTC.